This T cell receptor (beta chain) is drawn from a study of blood T cell repertoires in COVID-19. The junction had 10 bases not matched to a gene; V was cut back by 5 bases and J by 4 bases. The CDR3 has 15 amino acids. The V gene's germline CDR1 is SEHNR and CDR2 FQNEAQ (reference sequence). The protocol was immunoSEQ multiplex PCR, while the TCRdb copy is restricted to in-frame clones and leaves out a portion. The data contain some 290,000 clones, over 85% of them singletons. This clonotype originated in a woman between 25 and 40 years old who had recovered from COVID-19. The chain couples TRBV7-9 to TRBJ2-7; the match to TRBD2 covers 8 bases. Sequencing input: PBMCs or T cells enriched from blood (not recorded which). The CDR3 reads CASSLLSGSTYEQYF. The DNA for the CDR3 is TGTGCCAGCAGCCTCCTGAGCGGGAGTACTTACGAGCAGTACTTC.